This TCR beta chain was recorded in a study of OX40 agonist ivuxolimab in advanced cancers. The CDR3 length is 16 residues. The V gene end was trimmed by 8 bases and the J gene end by 6 bases; junction bases not matched to a gene: 19. Some clones are missing from TCRdb's copy, which holds only in-frame ones; the method was immunoSEQ multiplex PCR. Among around 70,000 clones listed, nearly 85% were seen once. The sequence came from an adult with an advanced solid tumor such as melanoma, head and neck, liver or kidney cancer. The chain links TRBV23-1 to TRBJ2-7, with 7 bases lining up with TRBD2. TRBV23-1 is an open reading frame, and its role is uncertain. Specimen: CD4+ or CD8+ T cells sorted from blood, collected in a trial of the OX40 agonist ivuxolimab. The CDR3 sequence: CASRKAAGTTLGEQYV. CDR3 nucleotides: TGCGCCAGCCGTAAGGCAGCGGGGACTACCTTGGGCGAGCAGTACGTC.